The 23 T cell receptor beta chains below all came from one sample that was sequenced in a study of graft-versus-host responses after intestinal transplantation. Sequencing used immunoSEQ multiplex PCR; TCRdb keeps in-frame clones, though not all of them. This table holds 7,500 or so clones, roughly 82% found once. The graft tissue was processed, and this released both intraepithelial and lamina propria lymphocytes. The sample in question was ileum tissue, obtained approximately 120 days after transplant. All receptors derive from a human patient who received an intestinal transplant, so some T cells may come from the graft donor.

V is TRBV4-2 and J is TRBJ2-7; D is uncertain. Deletions cut 1 base from V and 3 bases from J, with 10 bases between. Germline assignment: CDR1 LGHNA and CDR2 YNFKEQ. The CDR3 has 14 amino acids. The CDR3 nucleotides are TGTGCCAGCAGCCAAGGCGAGAGGTACTACGAGCAGTACTTC. Its translation is CASSQGERYYEQYF.

The chain combines TRBV9 with TRBJ1-6; D gene ambiguous. Germline values: CDR1 SGDLS, CDR2 YYNGEE. CDR3 size: 13 residues. Deletions cut 0 bases from V and 9 bases from J, with 7 bases between. CDR3 sequence: CASSVDTGSPLHF. The DNA for the CDR3 is TGTGCCAGCAGCGTAGATACGGGTTCACCCCTCCACTTT.

The rearrangement uses TRBV7-9 and TRBJ2-2; possible D gene TRBD2, 6 bases. Trimming stripped 5 bases from V and 8 bases from J, with 24 bases between. CDR1 SEHNR and CDR2 FQNEAQ come from the germline V gene (reference sequence). CDR3 length: 17 amino acids. CDR3 DNA: TGTGCCAGCAGCCTTTCTCGCGGGGAAGTTCGGCGGGGGGAGCTGTTTTTT. Protein product: CASSLSRGEVRRGELFF.

The J gene is TRBJ2-1, the V gene TRBV6-4, with D unclear. In germline, CDR1 is MRHNA, CDR2 SNTAGT. The V and J ends lost 0 bases and 3 bases respectively, with 3 bases between them. This CDR3 region has 13 residues. The DNA for the CDR3 is TGTGCCAGCAGTGACTCTAGCTACAATGAGCAGTTCTTC. This sequence encodes CASSDSSYNEQFF.

The chain joins TRBV7-2 to TRBJ2-5; tentative D call: TRBD2 (7 bases). V lost 5 bases to trimming and J lost 5 bases, with 15 bases between them. Looked up from germline, CDR1 is SGHTA and CDR2 is FQGNSA. This CDR3 has 14 amino acids. CDR3 amino acids: CASSIRGGRETQYF. In nucleotides, the CDR3 is TGTGCCAGCAGCATTCGCGGGGGCCGGGAGACCCAGTACTTC.

This clone was seen once. J is TRBJ1-5 and V is TRBV6-1; TRBD1 is a possible D gene (6 bases). V lost 4 bases, J lost 7 bases, and 14 bases lay in between. There are 14 residues in the CDR3. Per germline, CDR1 MNHNS and CDR2 SASEGT. Written as DNA, the CDR3 is TGTGCCAGCAGTGGAGACAGGCGGGGGCAGCCCCAGCATTTT. Translated: CASSGDRRGQPQHF.

This clone occurred a few times. Other DNA sequences within the sample encode an identical CDR3. The genes are TRBV19 and TRBJ1-1, with D unclear. CDR3 length equals 11 residues. Per germline, CDR1 LNHDA and CDR2 SQIVND (reference sequence). The V end was cut by 5 bases, the J end by 5 bases, with 6 bases between. Written as DNA, the CDR3 is TGTGCCAGTAGTCGGGGTACTGAAGCTTTCTTT. Its translation is CASSRGTEAFF. The entire variable domain, with the rest obtained from reference TRBV19 and TRBJ1-1, is as follows: DGGITQSPKYLFRKEGQNVTLSCEQNLNHDAMYWYRQDPGQGLRLIYYSQIVNDFQKGDIAEGYSVSREKKESFPLTVTSAQKNPTAFYLCASSRGTEAFFGQGTRLTVV.

V gene TRBV4-1 combines with J gene TRBJ2-3, with TRBD2 matching 9 bases. The trim removed 0 bases at V and 7 bases at J, leaving 8 bases unmatched. Germline CDR1 is MGHRA and CDR2 is YSYEKL. The CDR3 is 16 residues long. CDR3 in DNA: TGCGCCAGCAGCCAAGATCGGGCGGGGGGGCGGAATACGCAGTATTTT. This codes for CASSQDRAGGRNTQYF.

V usage is TRBV4-2 and J usage is TRBJ2-3; D unclear. Germline V gene sequence: CDR1 LGHNA, CDR2 YNFKEQ. The CDR3 is 14 amino acids. V lost 3 bases to trimming and J lost 4 bases, with 11 bases between them. As DNA, the CDR3 is TGTGCCAGCAGCCAGGGATCTAGTGCAGATACGCAGTATTTT. Translating it yields CASSQGSSADTQYF.

The CDR3 DNA reads TGCGCCAGCAGCTTGGCCTTGGAAAAGGGCGAAAAACTGTTTTTT. It is translated as CASSLALEKGEKLFF. The rearrangement uses TRBV5-1 and TRBJ1-4, with D uncertain. This CDR3 has 15 amino acids. Germline V CDR1 and CDR2: SGHRS, YFSETQ. Trimming took off 0 bases at V and 8 bases at J, with 14 bases between the two ends.

The J gene is TRBJ2-7, the V gene TRBV19; D may be TRBD1 or TRBD2 (5 bases each). CDR3 length equals 12 residues. Deletions cut 10 bases from V and 2 bases from J, with 12 bases between. CDR1 is LNHDA and CDR2 is SQIVND in the germline V gene (reference sequence). The CDR3 is CATGTSPYEQYF. The CDR3 bases are TGTGCCACGGGGACGTCCCCCTACGAGCAGTACTTC.

The chain employs TRBV6-4 and TRBJ2-2; D is unresolved. The V end lost 4 bases, the J end lost 0 bases, and 6 bases lay between the germline ends. CDR1 and CDR2 (germline): MRHNA, SNTAGT. This CDR3 is built from 14 residues. CDR3 sequence: CASSALPNTGELFF. CDR3 bases: TGTGCCAGCAGTGCCCTTCCGAACACCGGGGAGCTGTTTTTT.

This chain uses TRBV7-9 with TRBJ2-7, with D hard to call. This CDR3 contains 14 residues. Trimming removed 2 bases at V and 1 base at J, with 9 bases between. Germline CDR1 SEHNR, CDR2 FQNEAQ (reference sequence). The CDR3 region is CASSLKTTSYEQYF. The CDR3 DNA sequence: TGTGCCAGCAGCTTAAAAACTACGTCCTACGAGCAGTACTTC.

The chain is built from TRBV4-1 and TRBJ2-3; TRBD2 is a possible D gene (6 bases). This CDR3 spans 15 amino acids. Germline V CDR1 and CDR2: MGHRA, YSYEKL. V was cut by 1 base and J by 0 bases, with 8 bases left in between. The CDR3 sequence: CASSQVGTSTDTQYF. In DNA, the CDR3 is TGCGCCAGCAGCCAAGTGGGGACTAGCACAGATACGCAGTATTTT.

This clone was detected once. The CDR3 nucleotides read TGTGCCAGCAGCCCAGGACAGAGCTATGGCTACACCTTC. Its protein is CASSPGQSYGYTF. The rearrangement joins TRBV2 to TRBJ1-2; maybe TRBD1 (6 bases). The CDR3 length is 13 residues. Trimming left V 6 bases short and J 4 bases short, with 12 bases between. Germline V CDR1 and CDR2: SNHLY, FYNNEI.

The gene calls are TRBV19 and TRBJ2-1, with no clear D. The ends were cut back, 2 bases at V and 4 bases at J, with 15 bases in the middle. The CDR3 is 16 amino acids. CDR1 is LNHDA and CDR2 is SQIVND in the germline V gene (reference sequence). CDR3 in amino acids: CASSIMSPRRYNEQFF. The CDR3 bases are TGTGCCAGTAGTATAATGAGCCCACGGAGATACAATGAGCAGTTCTTC.

The chain links TRBV11-2 to TRBJ1-6, with TRBD1 matching 8 bases. The V and J ends lost 5 bases and 0 bases, in that order; junction bases with no gene match: 12. The CDR3 loop spans 19 amino acids. Per germline, CDR1 SGHAT and CDR2 FQNNGV. The CDR3, as DNA: TGTGCCAGCAGCACCGGGACAGGCCTTCCGAGCTCCTATAATTCACCCCTCCACTTT. Translating gives CASSTGTGLPSSYNSPLHF.

This clone is labeled large. This chain links TRBV19 with TRBJ2-7; D remains ambiguous. The CDR3 length is 12 residues. The germline V and J ends were trimmed by 7 bases and 0 bases, with 7 bases remaining between them. From germline, CDR1 is LNHDA and CDR2 SQIVND (reference sequence). CDR3 sequence reads: CASKISSYEQYF. DNA for the CDR3: TGTGCCAGTAAAATCAGCTCCTACGAGCAGTACTTC.

The chain combines TRBV11-2 with TRBJ1-1; D gene unclear. This CDR3 has 13 residues. In germline, CDR1 is SGHAT, CDR2 FQNNGV. V was shortened by 5 bases and J by 4 bases, with 11 bases between the two germline ends. In DNA form, the CDR3 reads TGTGCCAGCAGCCCTACGACGGGCACTGAAGCTTTCTTT. Translating gives CASSPTTGTEAFF.

The chain joins TRBV7-8 to TRBJ1-6; no definite D call. The CDR3 has 17 amino acids. The germline V and J ends were trimmed by 5 bases and 0 bases, with 14 bases remaining between them. Germline lookup yields CDR1 SGHVS and CDR2 FQNEAQ. CDR3 region: CASSPSSGNSYNSPLHF. CDR3 coding DNA: TGTGCCAGCAGCCCATCGTCGGGTAACTCCTATAATTCACCCCTCCACTTT.

Of note for this clone: Germline and junction disagree at one end, which may indicate a read error. The chain carries TRBV11-1 and TRBJ2-7, with 9 bases matching TRBD1. The CDR3 extends over 11 amino acids. Germline-derived CDR1 and CDR2 are SGHAT and FQDESV (reference sequence). The CDR3 region has the DNA TGTGCCAGCAGCACCGGGACAGGGATTAATTTC. Protein product: CASSTGTGINF.

This clone appeared a few times. The genes are TRBV18 and TRBJ1-1; 7 bases fit TRBD1. The V gene end was trimmed by 3 bases and the J gene end by 3 bases; junction bases not matched to a gene: 7. CDR3 length equals 15 residues. CDR1 and CDR2 (germline): KGHSH, LQKENI. The CDR3 DNA reads TGTGCCAGCTCACCTGCAGGGGGGGCGTACACTGAAGCTTTCTTT. Amino acid sequence: CASSPAGGAYTEAFF.

The chain recombines TRBV10-3 with TRBJ2-5; D might be TRBD1 or TRBD2, each matching 5 bases. The CDR3 has 15 residues. V lost 0 bases to trimming and J lost 1 base, with 9 bases between them. CDR1 and CDR2 from the germline V gene are ENHRY and SYGVKD. In nucleotides, the CDR3 is TGTGCCATCAGTGAGTCGGGGGTAGTCCAAGAGACCCAGTACTTC. It encodes CAISESGVVQETQYF.